This TCR beta chain was recorded in a study of cytomegalovirus exposure and HLA in healthy donors. Study-level background: For the roughly 400 genotyped donors, 65% to 90% fell within the Caucasian-associated ancestry cluster. Findings and limits, study-wide: Cytomegalovirus-associated status was assigned to roughly 160 TCR beta chains. Reported findings show TCR beta sequences accurately forecast HLA-A and HLA-B alleles in most subjects.

Concerning this clone itself: Its antigen is currently unknown.

Germline V lookup: CDR1 MDHEN, CDR2 SYDVKM. The CDR3 is 17 amino acids. Germline trimming cut 3 bases from V and 9 bases from J; bases unmatched to any gene: 10. The PCR was carried out with 60 Vbeta primers and 13 Jbeta primers. Generated by immunoSEQ multiplex PCR, the TCRdb table keeps only in-frame clones and is missing some. The sample includes 150,000 or so clones, more than 70% of them seen just once. Sequenced material: PBMCs. The J gene is TRBJ2-1, the V gene TRBV28; 14 nucleotides align to TRBD2. This clonotype was obtained from a male donor in good health and CMV-seropositive. CDR3 nucleotide sequence: TGTGCCAGCAGTTTCCTTCCACCCGGACTAGCGGGAGGTGAGCAGTTCTTC. Its protein is CASSFLPPGLAGGEQFF.